This paragraph reports one TCR beta chain. The data originate from a study of regulatory T cells in long-lasting Graves disease. Germline assignment: CDR1 DFQATT and CDR2 SNEGSKA (reference sequence). This CDR3 region has 14 residues. Sequencing libraries for TCR beta were prepared with iRepertoire HTBI primers and Arm-PCR of CDR3 regions. One entry per CDR3 protein results from TCRdb running MiXCR on the multiplex PCR reads. The sample shows a few hundred thousand distinct CDR3 sequences, roughly 24% of them seen only once. Time point: persistent/refractory GD, antithyroid drugs over 5 years with positive TRAb. Isolated PBMC RNA provided the starting material for the TCR library.

The chain recombines TRBV20-1 with TRBJ2-7; maybe TRBD1 (5 bases). Material: peripheral blood mononuclear cells (PBMCs), obtained when the disease was refractory, from a patient treated with antithyroid drugs. This sequence originates from a woman aged 40 to 50 with Graves disease. CDR3 DNA sequence: TGCAGCCTCGGAGACCAGGGAAAGTCCCACGAGCAGTACTTC. This translates into CSLGDQGKSHEQYF.